This T cell receptor beta chain was profiled in a study of blood T cells in healthy people across ages. For the study at large: T cells yielded about one barcoded beta molecule per two cells through template switching. The study, taken as a whole, reports: Total diversity from one million sequenced T cells was likely underestimated.

A second PCR of about 7 to 12 cycles used a sample-barcoded 5' primer and a J-beta primer mix. TCRdb re-called the 5' RACE reads with MiXCR, one entry per CDR3 protein. The repertoire consists of about 1.5 million distinct CDR3 sequences, with 42% occurring once and the leading ten covering 4%. With each sample, at least 5.5 micrograms of total RNA were extracted. The CDR3 length is 14 residues. The germline V and J ends were trimmed by 7 bases and 2 bases, with 12 bases remaining between them. Germline V lookup: CDR1 ENHRY, CDR2 SYGVKD. As for this clonotype: As yet, its antigen is unknown.

The sequence derives from a woman under 30 in good health. V usage is TRBV10-3 and J usage is TRBJ1-3, with D possibly matching TRBD1 (6 bases). Sequencing was performed on blood. The CDR3 coding sequence is TGTGCCATCACCTTCGGACAGACTGGAAACACCATATATTTT. The encoded protein is CAITFGQTGNTIYF.